This TCR beta chain was retrieved from a study of tumor-infiltrating lymphocytes in primary liver carcinoma. About the research overall: There were roughly 3.5 to 7.5 million productive TCRbeta reads per sample, a yield similar across tissue types.

RNA was extracted from whole blood without cell sorting, alongside germline DNA. Using a constant-region primer together with ProtoScript II reverse transcriptase, TCR beta cDNA was made from 500 ng of total RNA. ARM-PCR was slightly modified, and three nested multiplex PCR rounds with it gave rise to the TCR beta libraries. Each of the first two PCR rounds ran nine to ten cycles with TRBV1-TRBV30 forward and C-beta reverse primers. TCRdb passed the multiplex PCR reads through MiXCR, listing each CDR3 protein once. Counted here are a few hundred thousand distinct CDR3 sequences, almost 60% occurring once; the ten biggest clones make up about 18%. Germline V CDR1 and CDR2: SGHTA, FQGNSA. The ends were cut back, 0 bases at V and 9 bases at J, with 17 bases in the middle. This CDR3 is built from 15 residues. To note about this clonotype: Its antigen is not identified.

General study points: Owing to bulk unsorted samples, no comparison was made between CD4+ and CD8+ repertoires.

V and J are TRBV7-2 and TRBJ1-2; possibly TRBD1 for D (5 bases). The receptor was derived from a woman aged 25 to 39 with primary liver carcinoma and hepatitis B virus infection. Sequencing input: peripheral blood. The CDR3 nucleotides are TGTGCCAGCAGCTTAGCGGGGGGACCTATGAGGAGCTACACCTTC. Residues: CASSLAGGPMRSYTF.